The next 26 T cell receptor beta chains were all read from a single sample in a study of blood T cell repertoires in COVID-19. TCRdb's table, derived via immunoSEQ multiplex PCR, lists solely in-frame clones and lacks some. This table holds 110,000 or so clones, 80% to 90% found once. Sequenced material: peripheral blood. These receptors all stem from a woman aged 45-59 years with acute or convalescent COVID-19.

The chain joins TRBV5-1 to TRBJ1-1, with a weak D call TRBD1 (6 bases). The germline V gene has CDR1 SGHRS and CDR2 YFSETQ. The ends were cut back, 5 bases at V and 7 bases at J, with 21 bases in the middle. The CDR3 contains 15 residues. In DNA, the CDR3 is TGCGCCAGCAGTCTTCCATCAGGGGAGTTGGGTGAAGCTTTCTTT. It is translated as CASSLPSGELGEAFF.

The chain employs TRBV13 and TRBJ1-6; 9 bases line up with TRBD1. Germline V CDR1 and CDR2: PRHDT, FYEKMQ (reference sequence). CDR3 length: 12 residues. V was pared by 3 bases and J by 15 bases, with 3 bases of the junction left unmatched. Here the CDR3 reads CASSLGTGILHF. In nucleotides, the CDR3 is TGTGCCAGCAGCTTGGGGACAGGGATCCTCCACTTT.

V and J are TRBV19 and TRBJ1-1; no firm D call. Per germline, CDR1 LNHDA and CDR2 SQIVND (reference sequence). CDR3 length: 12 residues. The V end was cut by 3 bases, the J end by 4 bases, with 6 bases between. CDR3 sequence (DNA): TGTGCCAGTAGTATCGGAGCCACTGAAGCTTTCTTT. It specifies CASSIGATEAFF.

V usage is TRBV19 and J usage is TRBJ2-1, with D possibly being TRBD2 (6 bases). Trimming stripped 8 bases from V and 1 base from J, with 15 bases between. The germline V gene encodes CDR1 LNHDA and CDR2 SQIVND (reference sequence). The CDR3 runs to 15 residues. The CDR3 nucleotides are TGTGCCAGTCGAGGGATTGGGGGGTCCTACAATGAGCAGTTCTTC. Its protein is CASRGIGGSYNEQFF.

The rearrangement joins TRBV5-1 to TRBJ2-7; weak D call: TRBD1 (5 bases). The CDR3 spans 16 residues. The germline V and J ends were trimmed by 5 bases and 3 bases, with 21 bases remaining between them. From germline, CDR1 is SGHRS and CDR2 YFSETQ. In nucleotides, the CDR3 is TGCGCCAGCAGACAGACAGTTGCAGACTCTTACTACGAGCAGTACTTC. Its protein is CASRQTVADSYYEQYF.

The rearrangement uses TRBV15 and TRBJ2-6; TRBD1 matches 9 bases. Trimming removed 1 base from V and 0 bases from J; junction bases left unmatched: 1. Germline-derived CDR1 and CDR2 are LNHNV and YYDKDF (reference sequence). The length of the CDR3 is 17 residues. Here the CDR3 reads CATSRVQGASGANVLTF. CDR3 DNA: TGTGCCACCAGCAGAGTACAGGGGGCCTCTGGGGCCAACGTCCTGACTTTC.

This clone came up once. The chain's CDR3 is CASSLLTGGGEKLFF. In DNA form, the CDR3 reads TGTGCCAGCAGTTTGTTGACAGGGGGAGGTGAAAAACTGTTTTTT. This rearrangement joins TRBV28 to TRBJ1-4, with TRBD1 identical over 9 bases. V dropped 3 bases and J dropped 7; count of bases not matched to a gene: 6. Germline V lookup: CDR1 MDHEN, CDR2 SYDVKM. The CDR3 covers 15 residues. Looking up the rest from reference TRBV28 and TRBJ1-4 gives the full variable domain: DVKVTQSSRYLVKRTGEKVFLECVQDMDHENMFWYRQDPGLGLRLIYFSYDVKMKEKGDIPEGYSVSREKKERFSLILESASTNQTSMYLCASSLLTGGGEKLFFGSGTQLSVL.

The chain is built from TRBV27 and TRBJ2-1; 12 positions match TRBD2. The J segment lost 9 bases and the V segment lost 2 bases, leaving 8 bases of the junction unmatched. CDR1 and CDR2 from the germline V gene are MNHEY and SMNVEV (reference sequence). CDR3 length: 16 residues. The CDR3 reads CASSLRLAGVQGEQFF. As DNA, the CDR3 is TGTGCCAGCAGTTTAAGACTAGCGGGAGTACAGGGTGAGCAGTTCTTC.

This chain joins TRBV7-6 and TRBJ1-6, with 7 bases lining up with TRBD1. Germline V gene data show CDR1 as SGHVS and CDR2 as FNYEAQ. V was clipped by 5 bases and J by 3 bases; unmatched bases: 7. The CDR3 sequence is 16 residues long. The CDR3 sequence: CASSRTDRFYNSPLHF. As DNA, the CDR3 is TGTGCCAGCAGCCGGACGGACAGGTTCTATAATTCACCCCTCCACTTT.

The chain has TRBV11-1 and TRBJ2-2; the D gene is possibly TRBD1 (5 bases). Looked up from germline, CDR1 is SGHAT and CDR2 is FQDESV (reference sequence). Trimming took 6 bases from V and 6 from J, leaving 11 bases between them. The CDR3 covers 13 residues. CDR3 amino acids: CASRSAGPGELFF. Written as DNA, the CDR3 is TGTGCCAGCAGGTCGGCAGGGCCCGGGGAGCTGTTTTTT.

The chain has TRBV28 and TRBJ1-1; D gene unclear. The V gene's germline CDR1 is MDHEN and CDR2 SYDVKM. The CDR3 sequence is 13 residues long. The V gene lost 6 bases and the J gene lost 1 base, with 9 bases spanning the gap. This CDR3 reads CASRIYTNTEAFF. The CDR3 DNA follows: TGTGCCAGCAGGATCTATACGAACACTGAAGCTTTCTTT. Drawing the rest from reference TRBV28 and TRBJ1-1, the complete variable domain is DVKVTQSSRYLVKRTGEKVFLECVQDMDHENMFWYRQDPGLGLRLIYFSYDVKMKEKGDIPEGYSVSREKKERFSLILESASTNQTSMYLCASRIYTNTEAFFGQGTRLTVV.

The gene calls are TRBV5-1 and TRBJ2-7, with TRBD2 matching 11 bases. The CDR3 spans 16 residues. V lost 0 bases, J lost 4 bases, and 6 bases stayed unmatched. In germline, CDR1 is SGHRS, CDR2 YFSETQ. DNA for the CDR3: TGCGCCAGCAGCTTGGCTACTAGCGGGGGCAGATACGAGCAGTACTTC. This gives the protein CASSLATSGGRYEQYF.

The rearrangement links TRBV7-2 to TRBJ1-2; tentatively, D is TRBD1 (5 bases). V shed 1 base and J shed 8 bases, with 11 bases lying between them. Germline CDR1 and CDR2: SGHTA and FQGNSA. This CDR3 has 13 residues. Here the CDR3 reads CASSLGQGEGYTF. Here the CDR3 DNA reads TGTGCCAGCAGCTTAGGCCAAGGGGAAGGCTACACCTTC. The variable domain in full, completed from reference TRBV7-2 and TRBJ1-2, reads GAGVSQSPSNKVTEKGKDVELRCDPISGHTALYWYRQSLGQGLEFLIYFQGNSAPDKSGLPSDRFSAERTGGSVSTLTIQRTQQEDSAVYLCASSLGQGEGYTFGSGTRLTVV.

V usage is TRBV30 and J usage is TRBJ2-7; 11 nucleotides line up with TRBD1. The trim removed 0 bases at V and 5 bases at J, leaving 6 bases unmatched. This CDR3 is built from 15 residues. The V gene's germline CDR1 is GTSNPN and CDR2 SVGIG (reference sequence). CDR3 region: CAWSVGQGAANEQYF. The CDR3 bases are TGTGCCTGGAGTGTAGGACAGGGGGCCGCTAACGAGCAGTACTTC.

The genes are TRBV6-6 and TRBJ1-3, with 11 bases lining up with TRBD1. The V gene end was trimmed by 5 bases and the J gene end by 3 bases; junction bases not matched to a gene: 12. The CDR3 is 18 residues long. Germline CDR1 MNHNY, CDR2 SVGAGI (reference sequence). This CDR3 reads CASSRDGQGAVSGNTIYF. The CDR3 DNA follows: TGTGCCAGCAGTCGAGACGGACAGGGGGCTGTAAGTGGAAACACCATATATTTT.

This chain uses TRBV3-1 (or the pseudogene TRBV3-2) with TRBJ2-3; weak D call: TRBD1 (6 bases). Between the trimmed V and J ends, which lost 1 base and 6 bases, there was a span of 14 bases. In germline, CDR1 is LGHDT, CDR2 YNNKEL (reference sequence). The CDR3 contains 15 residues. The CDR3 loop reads CASSQALGAGDTQYF. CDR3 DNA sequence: TGTGCCAGCAGCCAAGCCTTGGGGGCTGGGGATACGCAGTATTTT.

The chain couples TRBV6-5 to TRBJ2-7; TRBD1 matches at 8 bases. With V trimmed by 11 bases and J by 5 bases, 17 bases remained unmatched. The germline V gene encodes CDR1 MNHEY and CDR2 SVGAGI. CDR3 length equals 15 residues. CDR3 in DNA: TGTGCCTCGTCAGTCGGGACAGGACCCCTGGACGAGCAGTACTTC. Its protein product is CASSVGTGPLDEQYF.

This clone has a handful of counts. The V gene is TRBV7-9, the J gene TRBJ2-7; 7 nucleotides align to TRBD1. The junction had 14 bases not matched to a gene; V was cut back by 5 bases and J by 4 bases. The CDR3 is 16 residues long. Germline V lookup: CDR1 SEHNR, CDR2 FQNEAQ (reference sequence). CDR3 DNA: TGTGCCAGCAGCCGAGAAGGGGGCCGGCGGTGGTACGAGCAGTACTTC. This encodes CASSREGGRRWYEQYF.

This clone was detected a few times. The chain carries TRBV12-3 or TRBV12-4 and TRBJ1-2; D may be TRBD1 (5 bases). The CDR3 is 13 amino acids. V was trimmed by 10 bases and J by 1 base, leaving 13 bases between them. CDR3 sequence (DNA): TGTGCCACCCACGGAGGGGTTAACTATGGCTACACCTTC. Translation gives CATHGGVNYGYTF.

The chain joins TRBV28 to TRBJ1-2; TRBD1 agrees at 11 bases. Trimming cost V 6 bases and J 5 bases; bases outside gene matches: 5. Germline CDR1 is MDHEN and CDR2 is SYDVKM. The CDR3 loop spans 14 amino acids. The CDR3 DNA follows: TGTGCCAGCAGACGGACAGGGGGCATTTATGGCTACACCTTC. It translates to CASRRTGGIYGYTF.

DNA of the CDR3: TGCGCCAGCAGCGTCCGGGACAGGGAAGTGGATAGCAATCAGCCCCAGCATTTT. This encodes CASSVRDREVDSNQPQHF. The chain uses TRBV5-1 and TRBJ1-5; 9 nucleotides align to TRBD1. The CDR3 covers 18 residues. The V gene's germline CDR1 is SGHRS and CDR2 YFSETQ. The V segment lost 4 bases and the J segment 0 bases; nucleotides outside the gene matches: 11.

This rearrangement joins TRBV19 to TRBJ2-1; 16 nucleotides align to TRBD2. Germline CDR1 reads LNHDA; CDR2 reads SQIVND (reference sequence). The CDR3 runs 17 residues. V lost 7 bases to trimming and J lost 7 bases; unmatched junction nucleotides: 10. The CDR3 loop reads CASTGGTSGRDGNEQFF. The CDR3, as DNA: TGTGCCAGTACCGGAGGGACTAGCGGGAGGGACGGGAATGAGCAGTTCTTC.

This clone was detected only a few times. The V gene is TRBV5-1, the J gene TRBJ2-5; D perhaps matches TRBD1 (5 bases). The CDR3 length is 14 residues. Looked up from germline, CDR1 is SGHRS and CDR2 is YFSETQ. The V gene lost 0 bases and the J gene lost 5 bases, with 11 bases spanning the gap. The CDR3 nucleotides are TGCGCCAGCAGCTTGGTGGGGCAGAGGGAGACCCAGTACTTC. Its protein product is CASSLVGQRETQYF.

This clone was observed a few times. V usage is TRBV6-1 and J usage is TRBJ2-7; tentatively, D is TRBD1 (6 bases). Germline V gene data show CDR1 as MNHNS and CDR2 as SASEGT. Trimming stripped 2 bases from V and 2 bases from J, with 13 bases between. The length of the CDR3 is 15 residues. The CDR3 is CASSELPGTPYEQYF. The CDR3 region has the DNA TGTGCCAGCAGTGAATTACCCGGGACACCCTACGAGCAGTACTTC.

CDR3 DNA: TGTGCCAGCAGCTTGACGGACTTTAAAGGAGAGACCCAGTACTTC. As protein: CASSLTDFKGETQYF. The chain joins TRBV5-5 to TRBJ2-5; TRBD2 might be the D (5 bases). Trimming cost V 1 base and J 4 bases, with 14 bases left between them. CDR3 size: 15 residues. Germline V CDR1 and CDR2: SGHKS, YYEKEE (reference sequence).

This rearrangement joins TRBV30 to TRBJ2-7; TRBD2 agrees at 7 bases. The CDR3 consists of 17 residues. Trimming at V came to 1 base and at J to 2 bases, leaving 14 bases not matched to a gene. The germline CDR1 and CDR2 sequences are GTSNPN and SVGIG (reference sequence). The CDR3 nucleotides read TGTGCCTGGAGTGCCCCCCCGAGGCTAGCGGCGACCTACGAGCAGTACTTC. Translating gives CAWSAPPRLAATYEQYF. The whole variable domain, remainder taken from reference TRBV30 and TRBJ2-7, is SQTIHQWPATLVQPVGSPLSLECTVEGTSNPNLYWYRQAAGRGLQLLFYSVGIGQISSEVPQNLSASRPQDRQFILSSKKLLLSDSGFYLCAWSAPPRLAATYEQYFGPGTRLTVT.